One sample yielded the 6 T cell receptor beta chains listed below, sequenced in a study of blood T cell repertoires in COVID-19. Sequenced by immunoSEQ multiplex PCR; TCRdb stores in-frame clones only, minus some. The repertoire includes 35,000 to 45,000 clones, almost 95% of them detected once, and 9.2% sits in the top ten. The sample taken for sequencing was peripheral blood. The receptors were sampled from a man aged 50 or older with active COVID-19.

V is TRBV5-1 and J is TRBJ1-3; 9 bases line up with TRBD1. Germline-derived CDR1 and CDR2 are SGHRS and YFSETQ. The J segment lost 0 bases and the V segment lost 4 bases, leaving 8 bases of the junction unmatched. The CDR3 covers 17 residues. CDR3 in DNA: TGCGCCAGCAGCCCGGGACAGGGAGGGCTCTCTGGAAACACCATATATTTT. Translated, it gives CASSPGQGGLSGNTIYF.

The chain has TRBV28 and TRBJ2-7; possibly TRBD1 for D (5 bases). This CDR3 region has 14 residues. Between the trimmed V and J ends, which lost 9 bases and 0 bases, there was a span of 15 bases. Germline-derived CDR1 and CDR2 are MDHEN and SYDVKM. CDR3 sequence: CASRPDIRSYEQYF. The DNA for the CDR3 is TGTGCCAGTCGGCCGGACATTCGCTCCTACGAGCAGTACTTC.

Only one count was recorded for this clone. The chain uses TRBV6-5 and TRBJ1-4, with 9 bases lining up with TRBD1. Germline CDR1 is MNHEY and CDR2 is SVGAGI. The CDR3 covers 12 residues. Losses at the gene ends were 8 bases for V and 7 bases for J; bases not matched to a gene: 2. CDR3 DNA sequence: TGTGCCAGCCGGGACAGGGTTGAAAAACTGTTTTTT. Encoded protein: CASRDRVEKLFF.

V and J are TRBV7-9 and TRBJ1-5; D remains unclear. CDR1 SEHNR and CDR2 FQNEAQ come from the germline V gene (reference sequence). The CDR3 contains 15 residues. The V end lost 1 base, the J end lost 4 bases, and 11 bases lay between the germline ends. Written as DNA, the CDR3 is TGTGCCAGCAGCTTAGGATCGTCGGGGAATCAGCCCCAGCATTTT. Protein: CASSLGSSGNQPQHF.

This chain joins TRBV30 and TRBJ1-2; D is uncertain. The V end was cut by 2 bases, the J end by 5 bases, with 12 bases between. The CDR3 consists of 13 residues. Germline values: CDR1 GTSNPN, CDR2 SVGIG (reference sequence). CDR3 sequence: CAWSNDGVYGYTF. The DNA of the CDR3 is TGTGCCTGGAGTAACGACGGGGTTTATGGCTACACCTTC.

This chain connects TRBV19 to TRBJ2-5; D possibly corresponds to TRBD1 (5 bases). The V gene's germline CDR1 is LNHDA and CDR2 SQIVND (reference sequence). The CDR3 covers 15 residues. Trimming removed 5 bases from V and 5 bases from J, with 18 bases in between. This CDR3 is CASSSTALRGETQYF. CDR3 nucleotide sequence: TGTGCCAGTAGTTCGACAGCTCTAAGAGGCGAGACCCAGTACTTC. The full variable domain, rest sourced from reference TRBV19 and TRBJ2-5, is DGGITQSPKYLFRKEGQNVTLSCEQNLNHDAMYWYRQDPGQGLRLIYYSQIVNDFQKGDIAEGYSVSREKKESFPLTVTSAQKNPTAFYLCASSSTALRGETQYFGPGTRLLVL.